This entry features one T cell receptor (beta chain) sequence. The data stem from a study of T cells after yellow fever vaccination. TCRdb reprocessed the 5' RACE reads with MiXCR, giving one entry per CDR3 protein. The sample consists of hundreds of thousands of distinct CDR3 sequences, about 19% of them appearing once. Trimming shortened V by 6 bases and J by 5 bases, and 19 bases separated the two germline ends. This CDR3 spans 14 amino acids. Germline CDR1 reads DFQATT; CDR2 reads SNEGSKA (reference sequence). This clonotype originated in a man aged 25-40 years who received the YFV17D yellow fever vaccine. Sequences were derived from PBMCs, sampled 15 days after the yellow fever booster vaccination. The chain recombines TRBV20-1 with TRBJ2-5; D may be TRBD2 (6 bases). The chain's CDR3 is CSAPLSGVGETQYF. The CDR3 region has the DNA TGCAGTGCCCCTCTTAGCGGAGTTGGGGAGACCCAGTACTTC.